The rows below give T cell receptor beta chains drawn from one sample of a study of a mutant IDH1 vaccine in newly diagnosed glioma. Profiling relied on immunoSEQ multiplex PCR, and the TCRdb table lists in-frame clones only, not all of them. The sample includes around 30,000 clones, roughly 90% of them seen just once. These TCRs' antigens remain unknown. Specimen: PBMCs, collected from a glioma patient whose treatment included an IDH1 peptide vaccine. These receptors originate from a man between 18 and 35 years old with glioma. CDR3s include the opening cysteine and the closing phenylalanine or tryptophan. A D gene is named only where the DNA matches it firmly. Clone size is given for some rows only: seen once, a few or many times, or a class if the clone is expanded.

>.|.|TRBJ2-7|TRBV7-2
CASSLAPGGSEQYF
TGTGCCAGCAGCTTAGCTCCTGGTGGAAGCGAGCAGTACTTC
>.|TRBD2|TRBJ2-7|TRBV6-1
CASSEPPSGGPYEQYF
TGTGCCAGCAGTGAACCTCCTAGCGGGGGACCCTACGAGCAGTACTTC
>.|.|TRBJ1-5|TRBV7-2
CASSPRGTNQPQHF
TGTGCCAGCAGCCCCCGGGGGACGAATCAGCCCCAGCATTTT
>.|.|TRBJ1-2|TRBV25-1
CASSEYGLGQGGYGYTF
TGTGCCAGCAGTGAATATGGTTTAGGGCAGGGCGGCTATGGCTACACCTTC
>.|.|TRBJ2-4|TRBV20-1
CSAWGNIQYF
TGCAGTGCCTGGGGAAACATTCAGTACTTC
>.|.|TRBJ2-6|TRBV5-1
CASSFRAGANVLTF
TGCGCCAGCAGCTTCAGGGCTGGGGCCAACGTCCTGACTTTC
>.|TRBD2|TRBJ2-3|TRBV4-3
CASSQVVGRGTDTQYF
TGCGCCAGCAGCCAAGTCGTCGGGAGGGGCACAGATACGCAGTATTTT
>.|TRBD2|TRBJ2-5|TRBV9
CASSDSGGGQETQYF
TGTGCCAGCAGCGACAGCGGGGGGGGACAAGAGACCCAGTACTTC
>.|.|TRBJ2-1|TRBV6-6
CASSANEQFF
TGTGCCAGCAGCGCCAATGAGCAGTTCTTC
>once|.|TRBJ1-1|TRBV6-5
CASSLGRGTEAFF
TGTGCCAGCAGCCTAGGGCGGGGGACTGAAGCTTTCTTT
>.|.|TRBJ2-6|TRBV19
CASSIHGSSGANVLTF
TGTGCCAGTAGTATCCACGGTAGCTCTGGGGCCAACGTCCTGACTTTC
>.|.|TRBJ1-1|TRBV7-2
CASSLAGAHTEAFF
TGTGCCAGCAGCTTAGCGGGGGCGCACACTGAAGCTTTCTTT
>.|TRBD2|TRBJ2-2|TRBV6-1
CASSEAGTGGPNTGELFF
TGTGCCAGCAGTGAAGCGGGTACGGGAGGGCCGAACACCGGGGAGCTGTTTTTT
>.|.|TRBJ2-1|TRBV27
CASSFSPSYNEQFF
TGTGCCAGCAGTTTCAGTCCATCTTACAATGAGCAGTTCTTC
>once|.|TRBJ1-2|TRBV19
CASSDTTGQRSGYTF
TGTGCCAGTAGCGACACCACAGGGCAGCGCTCTGGCTACACCTTC
>.|.|TRBJ2-7|TRBV29-1
CSARDGDYEQYF
TGCAGCGCCCGGGACGGAGATTACGAGCAGTACTTC
>.|.|TRBJ1-2|TRBV18
CASSPEQGRGYTF
TGTGCCAGCTCACCAGAACAGGGTCGCGGCTACACCTTC
>.|TRBD2|TRBJ2-1|TRBV6-5
CASSYSASGRAGQFF
TGTGCCAGCAGTTACTCGGCTAGCGGGAGGGCGGGGCAGTTCTTC
>.|TRBD1|TRBJ1-2|TRBV4-2
CASSQVGQGYGYTF
TGTGCCAGCAGCCAAGTGGGACAGGGCTATGGCTACACCTTC
>.|.|TRBJ2-7|TRBV11-2
CASSESDSEQYF
TGTGCCAGCAGCGAGAGCGACAGCGAGCAGTACTTC
>.|.|TRBJ1-1|TRBV30
CAWRFTGPNTEAFF
TGTGCCTGGAGGTTCACAGGACCGAACACTGAAGCTTTCTTT
>.|TRBD1|TRBJ2-1|TRBV4-3
CASSQFGDRANNEQFF
TGCGCCAGCAGCCAGTTCGGGGACAGGGCAAACAATGAGCAGTTCTTC
>.|.|TRBJ1-2|TRBV2
CASSEAGGRTFYGYTF
TGTGCCAGCAGTGAAGCGGGCGGGCGAACTTTCTATGGCTACACCTTC
>.|TRBD1|TRBJ1-6|TRBV27
CASSQGQGSPLHF
TGTGCCAGCAGTCAAGGACAGGGTTCACCCCTCCACTTT
>.|TRBD1|TRBJ2-1|TRBV7-2
CASSSQGSYNEQFF
TGTGCCAGCAGCTCACAGGGGTCTTACAATGAGCAGTTCTTC
>once|TRBD1|TRBJ2-7|TRBV29-1
CSVELVGGQGSYEQYF
TGCAGCGTTGAGTTGGTGGGGGGACAGGGCTCCTACGAGCAGTACTTC
>.|.|TRBJ2-7|TRBV7-2
CASRLEGYEQYF
TGTGCCAGCAGATTGGAGGGCTACGAGCAGTACTTC
>.|.|TRBJ2-5|TRBV7-2
CASSLGRSETQYF
TGTGCCAGCAGCTTGGGCAGGTCAGAGACCCAGTACTTC
>.|.|TRBJ2-1|TRBV4-3
CASSQVVGRAYNEQFF
TGCGCCAGCAGCCAAGTAGTTGGCAGGGCATACAATGAGCAGTTCTTC
>.|.|TRBJ2-5|TRBV29-1
CSVSRSGEQYF
TGCAGCGTTAGCCGGTCGGGGGAGCAGTACTTC
>.|.|TRBJ1-1|TRBV28
CASGLVSGKAFF
TGTGCCAGCGGATTGGTTTCTGGAAAAGCTTTCTTT
>.|.|TRBJ1-5|TRBV6-5
CASRQERNSNQPQHF
TGTGCCAGCAGACAGGAGCGTAATAGCAATCAGCCCCAGCATTTT
>.|.|TRBJ2-7|TRBV9
CASSVGLESSYEQYF
TGTGCCAGCAGCGTAGGACTAGAAAGCTCCTACGAGCAGTACTTC
>.|.|TRBJ2-5|TRBV28
CASSFWTGETQYF
TGTGCCAGCAGTTTCTGGACTGGAGAGACCCAGTACTTC
>.|.|TRBJ1-2|TRBV7-2
CASSSRAPFYTF
TGTGCCAGCAGCTCCCGGGCTCCATTCTACACCTTC
>.|TRBD2|TRBJ2-1|TRBV14
CASSQGQAGKGEQFF
TGTGCCAGCAGCCAAGGTCAAGCGGGAAAGGGTGAGCAGTTCTTC
>.|.|TRBJ2-6|TRBV2
CASSAGVGGANVLTF
TGTGCCAGCAGTGCAGGGGTGGGGGGGGCCAACGTCCTGACTTTC
>.|.|TRBJ2-5|TRBV7-9
CASSLPQSGTQYF
TGTGCCAGCAGCTTACCCCAGTCCGGGACCCAGTACTTC
>.|TRBD1|TRBJ2-7|TRBV29-1
CSVAKTGSYEQYF
TGCAGCGTTGCCAAGACAGGGTCCTACGAGCAGTACTTC
>.|.|TRBJ1-2|TRBV5-1
CASSLANYGYTF
TGCGCCAGCAGCTTAGCTAACTATGGCTACACCTTC
>.|.|TRBJ1-2|TRBV5-6
CASSLVRTYGYTF
TGTGCCAGCAGCTTGGTCAGAACCTATGGCTACACCTTC
>.|.|TRBJ2-2|TRBV6-5
CASGYGTSNTGELFF
TGTGCCAGCGGTTACGGGACTTCGAACACCGGGGAGCTGTTTTTT
>.|.|TRBJ2-7|TRBV29-1
CSSKSADPTGEQYF
TGCAGCTCCAAGTCGGCAGACCCTACGGGGGAGCAGTACTTC
>.|.|TRBJ1-4|TRBV7-9
CASSLAAAGANEKLFF
TGTGCCAGCAGCTTAGCCGCGGCAGGGGCTAATGAAAAACTGTTTTTT
>.|.|TRBJ1-2|TRBV29-1
CSVGPVGNGYTF
TGCAGCGTCGGACCTGTGGGCAATGGCTACACCTTC
>.|TRBD1|TRBJ2-7|TRBV29-1
CSVLPTGERAYEQYF
TGCAGCGTTCTACCGACAGGGGAAAGGGCCTACGAGCAGTACTTC
>.|.|TRBJ1-1|TRBV2
CASSEASTVRTEAFF
TGTGCCAGCAGTGAAGCGAGTACGGTGCGCACTGAAGCTTTCTTT
>.|.|TRBJ1-6|TRBV14
CASSQLGFGSPLHF
TGTGCCAGCAGCCAGCTAGGTTTCGGGTCGCCCCTCCACTTT
>.|TRBD1|TRBJ2-3|TRBV4-2
CASSYGQGDTDTQYF
TGTGCCAGCAGCTACGGACAGGGGGACACAGATACGCAGTATTTT
>.|TRBD1|TRBJ2-7|TRBV6-5
CASRDQGAEQYF
TGTGCCAGCAGGGATCAGGGGGCCGAGCAGTACTTC
>.|.|TRBJ2-4|TRBV5-6
CASSRLGSSGKNIQYF
TGTGCCAGCAGCCGATTAGGATCCTCCGGCAAAAACATTCAGTACTTC
>.|.|TRBJ1-4|TRBV18
CASSPGSGSNEKLFF
TGTGCCAGCTCACCGGGTTCTGGGTCTAATGAAAAACTGTTTTTT
>.|.|TRBJ1-2|TRBV7-9
CASSFTAGGTDGYTF
TGTGCCAGCAGCTTCACCGCGGGGGGAACAGATGGCTACACCTTC
>.|.|TRBJ1-5|TRBV2
CASSAEEGSPQHF
TGTGCCAGCAGTGCAGAAGAGGGGTCGCCCCAGCATTTT
>.|.|TRBJ1-3|TRBV6-1
CASSAPLGNTIYF
TGTGCCAGCAGCGCTCCCTTAGGAAACACCATATATTTT
>once|TRBD2|TRBJ2-1|TRBV29-1
CSVEEVVAGNSDEQFF
TGCAGCGTTGAAGAGGTGGTAGCGGGAAATTCCGATGAGCAGTTCTTC
>.|.|TRBJ2-5|TRBV4-1
CASSQRLPQETQYF
TGCGCCAGCAGCCAACGGCTACCCCAAGAGACCCAGTACTTC